The 2 T cell receptor beta chains listed next were all sequenced from one sample in a study of shared clonotypes between healthy human individuals. Generated by immunoSEQ multiplex PCR, the TCRdb table keeps only in-frame clones and is missing some. Of 2 million to 2.5 million clones listed, just over 90% are singletons. What was sequenced was naive CD4+ T cells from PBMCs. Subset given: CD45RA+ positively selected. Receptors were obtained from a man in his late teens or twenties in good health. Some clones in this sample may be carry-over from other donors' samples.

The chain uses TRBV27 and TRBJ2-6; no definite D call. The CDR3 runs to 14 residues. Germline V gene sequence: CDR1 MNHEY, CDR2 SMNVEV (reference sequence). The ends were cut back, 5 bases at V and 4 bases at J, with 9 bases in the middle. The CDR3 region is CASSHIRGANVLTF. The CDR3 DNA reads TGTGCCAGCAGTCACATTCGAGGGGCCAACGTCCTGACTTTC.

The chain links TRBV5-1 to TRBJ2-1; no clear D gene. V lost 4 bases to trimming and J lost 8 bases, with 13 bases between them. The CDR3 is 13 residues long. Germline CDR1 is SGHRS and CDR2 is YFSETQ. The CDR3, as DNA: TGCGCCAGCAGCCCCAAGGTTGGGTATGAGCAGTTCTTC. Residues: CASSPKVGYEQFF.